These 30 T cell receptor beta chains were all obtained from the same sample, sequenced in a study of neoadjuvant anti-PD-1 for oral cavity cancer. Sequencing used immunoSEQ multiplex PCR; TCRdb keeps in-frame clones, though not all of them. There are about 14,000 clones in the sample; about 64% occur only once, and 2% to 2.5% lies in the top ten. The sequencing used PBMCs, collected before nivolumab (anti-PD-1) treatment. Receptor source: a person between 40 and 85 years old with oral cavity squamous cell carcinoma.

A few counts support this clone. The CDR3 spells CASSLPQTGGRDGYTF. The CDR3 nucleotides are TGTGCCAGCAGCTTACCCCAGACAGGGGGCAGGGATGGCTACACCTTC. This rearrangement joins TRBV7-8 to TRBJ1-2, with 10 positions matching TRBD1. CDR3 length: 16 residues. In germline, CDR1 is SGHVS, CDR2 FQNEAQ. V shed 2 bases and J 6 bases; nucleotides not matched to a gene: 9.

This clone was counted only a few times. This chain joins TRBV5-4 and TRBJ2-5, with D possibly being TRBD1 (5 bases). V was trimmed by 4 bases and J by 1 base, leaving 11 bases between them. Per the germline V gene, CDR1 is SGHNT and CDR2 is YYREEE (reference sequence). This CDR3 region has 14 residues. CDR3 residues: CASSLAGIQETQYF. The CDR3 region has the DNA TGTGCCAGCAGCCTCGCAGGGATCCAAGAGACCCAGTACTTC. Variable domain in full (rest from reference TRBV5-4 and TRBJ2-5): ETGVTQSPTHLIKTRGQQVTLRCSSQSGHNTVSWYQQALGQGPQFIFQYYREEENGRGNFPPRFSGLQFPNYSSELNVNALELDDSALYLCASSLAGIQETQYFGPGTRLLVL.

The rearrangement joins TRBV28 to TRBJ1-6, with D tentatively TRBD1 (6 bases). The ends were cut back, 9 bases at V and 7 bases at J, with 22 bases in the middle. Germline loops: CDR1 MDHEN, CDR2 SYDVKM. The CDR3 covers 16 residues. CDR3 bases: TGTGCCAGTTCGGGTCGGGGGGCGGTAGGGAATTCACCCCTCCACTTT. It is translated as CASSGRGAVGNSPLHF.

The chain combines TRBV9 with TRBJ2-3, with 9 bases aligning to TRBD2. This CDR3 comprises 15 residues. From germline, CDR1 is SGDLS and CDR2 YYNGEE. V dropped 0 bases and J dropped 3; count of bases not matched to a gene: 2. This CDR3 reads CASSVVAGVTDTQYF. The CDR3 bases are TGTGCCAGCAGCGTAGTAGCGGGAGTAACAGATACGCAGTATTTT.

The CDR3 DNA is TGTGCCAGCAGGAAGTCCAGCGGACAAGAGACCCAGTACTTC. This translates into CASRKSSGQETQYF. This chain joins TRBV2 and TRBJ2-5, with a possible D match to TRBD2 (5 bases). This CDR3 contains 14 residues. The germline V gene encodes CDR1 SNHLY and CDR2 FYNNEI. The V end lost 6 bases, the J end lost 2 bases, and 13 bases lay between the germline ends.

The chain links TRBV20-1 to TRBJ2-1; D remains ambiguous. Looked up from germline, CDR1 is DFQATT and CDR2 is SNEGSKA (reference sequence). V was trimmed by 6 bases and J by 3 bases, leaving 6 bases between them. The CDR3 has 11 residues. The CDR3 loop reads CSAVGYNEQFF. In nucleotides, the CDR3 is TGCAGTGCCGTGGGCTACAATGAGCAGTTCTTC.

The chain joins TRBV7-9 to TRBJ1-2; possibly TRBD1 for D (5 bases). CDR3 length: 12 residues. V was clipped by 5 bases and J by 8 bases, with 12 bases between them. Germline loops: CDR1 SEHNR, CDR2 FQNEAQ (reference sequence). The CDR3 DNA is TGTGCCAGCAGCCTGGGGGGGAGAGGCTACACCTTC. This codes for CASSLGGRGYTF.

V usage is TRBV5-1 and J usage is TRBJ2-4, with 8 bases fitting TRBD1. With 0 bases clipped from V and 3 bases from J, the junction kept 5 bases outside the gene matches. CDR3 length: 16 residues. CDR1 SGHRS and CDR2 YFSETQ come from the germline V gene. CDR3 in DNA: TGCGCCAGCAGCTTGGAGGCAGGGGGCGTCAAAAACATTCAGTACTTC. Translation: CASSLEAGGVKNIQYF.

The chain couples TRBV11-3 to TRBJ2-3, with D perhaps TRBD2 (5 bases). The CDR3 is 15 amino acids. Germline CDR1 is SGHNT and CDR2 is YENEEA. With 2 bases removed from V and 2 bases from J, the gap between germline ends came to 11 bases. CDR3 residues: CASSLSGFLTDTQYF. For the CDR3, the DNA is TGTGCCAGCAGCTTAAGCGGCTTTCTCACAGATACGCAGTATTTT.

This rearrangement joins TRBV27 to TRBJ1-5, with D possibly being TRBD1 (6 bases). The CDR3 totals 12 residues. Germline assignment: CDR1 MNHEY and CDR2 SMNVEV (reference sequence). Between the trimmed V and J ends, which lost 6 bases and 5 bases, there was a span of 8 bases. The CDR3 loop is CASRQGDQPQHF. The CDR3 DNA follows: TGTGCCAGCAGACAGGGCGATCAGCCCCAGCATTTT.

The CDR3 sequence is CATSGQSSYEQYF. In DNA, the CDR3 is TGTGCCACCTCAGGGCAGAGCTCCTACGAGCAGTACTTC. The rearrangement joins TRBV6-6 to TRBJ2-7; D perhaps matches TRBD1 (5 bases). The germline gives CDR1 MNHNY, CDR2 SVGAGI (reference sequence). The ends were cut back, 10 bases at V and 0 bases at J, with 13 bases in the middle. There are 13 residues in the CDR3.

CDR3 DNA: TGTGCCACCACCCGGGACCTTGGAGAGACCCAGTACTTC. Its protein product is CATTRDLGETQYF. The chain uses TRBV15 and TRBJ2-5; D may be TRBD1 or TRBD2 (5 bases each). The CDR3 covers 13 residues. Trimming removed 7 bases at V and 4 bases at J, with 13 bases between. The germline gives CDR1 LNHNV, CDR2 YYDKDF (reference sequence).

This clone has only a few counts. The chain uses TRBV19 and TRBJ2-3; 8 positions agree with TRBD2. The ends lost 4 bases at V and 6 bases at J; junction bases unmatched: 9. The CDR3 sequence is 15 residues long. The germline V gene has CDR1 LNHDA and CDR2 SQIVND (reference sequence). Here the CDR3 DNA reads TGTGCCAGTAGTAGGCAAAGCGGGAGTAGGGATACGCAGTATTTT. The encoded protein is CASSRQSGSRDTQYF.

This clone was seen more than once but under ten times. The gene calls are TRBV27 and TRBJ1-2; D is unclear. Per germline, CDR1 MNHEY and CDR2 SMNVEV (reference sequence). Deletions cut 7 bases from V and 6 bases from J, with 15 bases between. The CDR3 length is 13 residues. This CDR3 is CASTTRQVDGYTF. DNA of the CDR3: TGTGCCAGCACTACCAGGCAGGTAGATGGCTACACCTTC.

This rearrangement joins TRBV6-1 to TRBJ2-5; D is possibly TRBD1 (6 bases). This CDR3 is built from 14 residues. CDR1 is MNHNS, CDR2 SASEGT, per germline. V lost 4 bases and J lost 7, with 16 bases in between. CDR3 in amino acids: CASSGRDTIGTQYF. CDR3 sequence (DNA): TGTGCCAGCAGTGGCCGGGACACGATAGGGACCCAGTACTTC.

The chain couples TRBV6-1 to TRBJ1-2; 12 bases are a match to TRBD1. CDR3 length: 14 amino acids. V shed 3 bases, J shed 7 bases, and the junction held 3 bases outside the gene matches. The germline CDR1 and CDR2 sequences are MNHNS and SASEGT. CDR3 DNA sequence: TGTGCCAGCAGTGAGGGACAGGGGGCGCGTGGCTACACCTTC. This encodes CASSEGQGARGYTF.

This clone was recorded a few times. This sequence joins TRBV15 and TRBJ1-2; 7 nucleotides line up with TRBD1. Trimming at V came to 5 bases and at J to 8 bases, leaving 17 bases not matched to a gene. Germline CDR1 LNHNV, CDR2 YYDKDF (reference sequence). CDR3 length equals 16 residues. CDR3 sequence (DNA): TGTGCCACCAGCTCGAACCCGGGACAGTCCCAACGGGGCTACACCTTC. Translated: CATSSNPGQSQRGYTF.

This clone was found a few times. The chain recombines TRBV7-2 with TRBJ1-4; D remains ambiguous. The CDR3 loop spans 15 amino acids. Germline CDR1 is SGHTA and CDR2 is FQGNSA. Trimming stripped 3 bases from V and 3 bases from J, with 11 bases between. CDR3 in amino acids: CASSLEGRANEKLFF. CDR3 nucleotides: TGTGCCAGCAGCTTGGAGGGTCGAGCTAATGAAAAACTGTTTTTT.

This rearrangement joins TRBV5-1 to TRBJ2-3; TRBD2 agrees at 11 bases. After removal of 1 base from V and 1 base from J, the junction contained 5 bases not matched to a gene. Per germline, CDR1 SGHRS and CDR2 YFSETQ. The CDR3 has 17 residues. The CDR3 sequence: CASSLPGTSGRTDTQYF. CDR3 nucleotide sequence: TGCGCCAGCAGCTTGCCAGGGACTAGCGGTCGCACAGATACGCAGTATTTT.

The J gene is TRBJ1-5, the V gene TRBV29-1; perhaps TRBD1 as D (5 bases). V dropped 5 bases and J dropped 6 bases, with 14 bases sitting between them. This CDR3 spans 13 amino acids. Looked up from germline, CDR1 is SQVTM and CDR2 is ANQGSEA. The CDR3 spells CSVLLGVGQPQHF. CDR3 nucleotides: TGCAGCGTTTTGTTGGGGGTGGGTCAGCCCCAGCATTTT.

J is TRBJ2-7 and V is TRBV6-5; D may correspond to TRBD1 or TRBD2 (5 bases each). This CDR3 region has 15 residues. Trimming stripped 5 bases from V and 1 base from J, with 15 bases between. Germline V gene lookup returns CDR1 MNHEY and CDR2 SVGAGI. CDR3 loop: CASSVGTPPSYEQYF. In DNA form, the CDR3 reads TGTGCCAGCAGTGTCGGGACGCCTCCTTCCTACGAGCAGTACTTC.

This rearrangement joins TRBV6-4 to TRBJ1-5; perhaps TRBD1 as D (5 bases). This CDR3 has 13 amino acids. Germline V CDR1 and CDR2: MRHNA, SNTAGT. V lost 4 bases and J lost 6, with 10 bases in between. Here the CDR3 reads CASSAARGQPQHF. For the CDR3, the DNA is TGTGCCAGCAGTGCCGCGAGGGGTCAGCCCCAGCATTTT.

This clone showed up just once. The V call is TRBV5-1, the J call TRBJ2-6, with 7 bases matching TRBD1. The CDR3 is 17 residues long. J gave up 3 bases and V 0 bases, and 6 bases lay outside the gene matches. CDR1 and CDR2 (germline): SGHRS, YFSETQ. The CDR3 loop reads CASSLAGQSGGANVLTF. CDR3 DNA sequence: TGCGCCAGCAGCTTGGCGGGACAGAGCGGTGGGGCCAACGTCCTGACTTTC.

The gene calls are TRBV5-6 and TRBJ1-2; tentatively, D is TRBD1 (6 bases). Between the trimmed V and J ends, which lost 6 bases and 8 bases, there was a span of 20 bases. Germline CDR1 SGHDT, CDR2 YYEEEE. There are 14 residues in the CDR3. The CDR3 reads CASTSKGGARGYTF. The CDR3 DNA is TGTGCCAGCACCTCCAAAGGGGGGGCGCGGGGCTACACCTTC.

The table lists this clone with a few counts. V is TRBV4-1 and J is TRBJ2-4, with 10 bases fitting TRBD1. V was pared by 3 bases and J by 7 bases, with 6 bases of the junction left unmatched. Per the germline V gene, CDR1 is MGHRA and CDR2 is YSYEKL. The CDR3 is 15 residues long. The CDR3 DNA is TGCGCCAGCAGCCAGACGGGACAGGGGCCTAACATTCAGTACTTC. It yields the protein CASSQTGQGPNIQYF.

This chain uses TRBV7-2 with TRBJ2-7, with 8 positions matching TRBD1. Trimming cost V 3 bases and J 5 bases; bases outside gene matches: 3. CDR3 length: 13 amino acids. CDR1 is SGHTA, CDR2 FQGNSA, per germline. The CDR3 loop reads CASSLDRDHEQYF. In nucleotides, the CDR3 is TGTGCCAGCAGCTTGGACAGGGACCACGAGCAGTACTTC.

The gene calls are TRBV10-1 and TRBJ1-1, with 7 bases matching TRBD1. The CDR3 length is 14 residues. Germline loops: CDR1 WNHNN, CDR2 SYGVQD (reference sequence). V lost 0 bases and J lost 4; bases outside the gene matches: 2. The CDR3 DNA is TGCGCCAGCAGTGAGTCGAAGGGGGCCACTGAAGCTTTCTTT. Residues: CASSESKGATEAFF.

This clone was seen a few times. The chain links TRBV4-2 to TRBJ1-2; D perhaps matches TRBD1 (6 bases). Germline-derived CDR1 and CDR2 are LGHNA and YNFKEQ. The CDR3 has 14 residues. Trimming shortened V by 6 bases and J by 5 bases, and 16 bases separated the two germline ends. The CDR3, as DNA: TGTGCCAGCAGTACAGGGAAGTCGCTTTATGGCTACACCTTC. This sequence encodes CASSTGKSLYGYTF.

The chain recombines TRBV27 with TRBJ2-7; possibly TRBD1 for D (6 bases). From germline, CDR1 is MNHEY and CDR2 SMNVEV (reference sequence). This CDR3 region has 14 residues. V lost 5 bases and J 4 bases, leaving 15 bases between the germline ends. The CDR3 sequence is CASSPMDRRYEQYF. DNA of the CDR3: TGTGCCAGCAGTCCCATGGACAGAAGATACGAGCAGTACTTC.

There are a few counts of this clone. J is TRBJ1-5 and V is TRBV15; D perhaps matches TRBD1 (5 bases). Trimming pared 3 bases from V and 3 bases from J, leaving 6 bases between. The CDR3 totals 13 residues. Germline V CDR1 and CDR2: LNHNV, YYDKDF (reference sequence). CDR3 in DNA: TGTGCCACCAGCAGCAGGGCCAATCAGCCCCAGCATTTT. Amino acids: CATSSRANQPQHF.